This T cell receptor (beta chain) was identified during a study of T cells in Graves' hyperthyroidism and ophthalmopathy. Study information: At the time of initial diagnosis and before any treatment, peripheral blood was collected.

From RNA transcripts, TCR beta CDR3 regions were amplified. The study used the HTBI primer set for a first-round RT-PCR of the TCR CDR3. TCRdb independently ran MiXCR on the multiplex PCR reads; one entry per CDR3 protein. The sample consists of some 620,000 distinct CDR3 sequences, roughly 17% of them appearing once. Germline V gene data show CDR1 as SGHNT and CDR2 as YENEEA. CDR3 size: 17 residues. To note about this clonotype: A read error may explain this, as a much larger clone is one base away.

Material for sequencing was blood. The rearrangement joins TRBV11-3 to TRBJ2-3, with D possibly being TRBD2 (5 bases). This TCR derives from a woman in her 30s with Graves' hyperthyroidism. This CDR3 reads CVSSLDAAAGVSDTQYF. In DNA form, the CDR3 reads TGTGTCAGCAGCTTAGACGCGGCGGCGGGTGTGTCAGATACGCAGTATTTT.